These 3 T cell receptor beta chains came from one sample sequenced in a study of cytomegalovirus exposure and HLA in healthy donors. Researchers ran the PCR with 60 Vbeta and 13 Jbeta primers. The protocol was immunoSEQ multiplex PCR, while the TCRdb copy is restricted to in-frame clones and leaves out a portion. The sample holds more than 150,000 clones, 60% to 80% seen once. Specimen: PBMCs. These receptor sequences come from a man between 45 and 60 years old in good health and CMV-seropositive.

V is TRBV28 and J is TRBJ1-4, with a tentative D call TRBD1 (5 bases). The V gene's germline CDR1 is MDHEN and CDR2 SYDVKM. The V and J ends lost 8 bases and 5 bases respectively, with 12 bases between them. CDR3 length: 13 amino acids. CDR3 nucleotide sequence: TGTGCCAGCGGTTCGACAGTGAATGAAAAACTGTTTTTT. This codes for CASGSTVNEKLFF.

This chain links TRBV19 with TRBJ1-4; perhaps TRBD1 as D (5 bases). The V and J ends lost 3 bases and 5 bases respectively, with 10 bases between them. The germline gives CDR1 LNHDA, CDR2 SQIVND (reference sequence). This CDR3 is 14 amino acids long. The CDR3, as DNA: TGTGCCAGTAGTATCCCGACAGTGAATGAAAAACTGTTTTTT. Translation: CASSIPTVNEKLFF.

This clone appeared once. This chain connects TRBV19 to TRBJ2-1, with D perhaps matching TRBD2 (6 bases). The germline V gene has CDR1 LNHDA and CDR2 SQIVND (reference sequence). The CDR3 has 13 amino acids. V dropped 3 bases and J dropped 9 bases, with 12 bases sitting between them. The CDR3 region has the DNA TGTGCCAGTAGTATCCGCCGGGAGAGTGAGCAGTTCTTC. Protein: CASSIRRESEQFF.